The 15 T cell receptor beta chains in this list originate from one sample, sequenced in a study of shared clonotypes between healthy human individuals. Method: immunoSEQ multiplex PCR; TCRdb's copy keeps in-frame clones and lacks some. The sample holds a few million clones, around nine tenths seen once. The sequencing input was naive CD4+ T cells sorted from blood. The subset was: CD45RA+ positively selected. The source of these receptors is a man between 18 and 29 years old in good health.

The chain is built from TRBV5-1 and TRBJ2-1; TRBD2 might be the D (6 bases). With 3 bases removed from V and 6 bases from J, the gap between germline ends came to 16 bases. Germline V CDR1 and CDR2: SGHRS, YFSETQ. The CDR3 covers 15 residues. Here the CDR3 reads CASSSLASSFNEQFF. The CDR3 coding sequence is TGCGCCAGCAGCTCACTAGCATCCTCATTCAATGAGCAGTTCTTC.

The chain is built from TRBV6-6 and TRBJ2-7; D uncertain. The CDR3 consists of 11 residues. Germline V gives CDR1 MNHNY, CDR2 SVGAGI (reference sequence). The ends were cut back, 4 bases at V and 7 bases at J, with 8 bases in the middle. CDR3 sequence: CASSFRREQYF. CDR3 bases: TGTGCCAGCAGTTTCAGACGAGAGCAGTACTTC.

Concerning this clone itself: Other nucleotide sequences in the sample specify the same CDR3. The rearrangement joins TRBV19 to TRBJ1-2, with D perhaps TRBD1 (6 bases). CDR1 is LNHDA, CDR2 SQIVND, per germline (reference sequence). V lost 1 base, J lost 4 bases, and 7 bases lay in between. This CDR3 contains 13 residues. In nucleotides, the CDR3 is TGTGCCAGTAGTATAGGACAGGCCTATGGCTACACCTTC. As protein: CASSIGQAYGYTF.

The chain has TRBV2 and TRBJ1-6, with D perhaps matching TRBD1 (6 bases). Trimming removed 6 bases from V and 0 bases from J, with 12 bases in between. This CDR3 region has 16 residues. Looked up from germline, CDR1 is SNHLY and CDR2 is FYNNEI. This CDR3 is CASSQTGSSYNSPLHF. The CDR3 bases are TGTGCCAGCAGCCAAACAGGGAGCTCCTATAATTCACCCCTCCACTTT.

The chain joins TRBV7-3 to TRBJ2-1; TRBD2 matches 7 bases. Germline loops: CDR1 SGHTA, CDR2 FQGTGA. V dropped 3 bases and J dropped 10; count of bases not matched to a gene: 3. CDR3 length: 12 amino acids. Here the CDR3 reads CASSFRGGEQFF. CDR3 coding DNA: TGTGCCAGCAGCTTTAGGGGAGGGGAGCAGTTCTTC. Full variable domain (rest looked up from reference TRBV7-3 and TRBJ2-1): GAGVSQTPSNKVTEKGKYVELRCDPISGHTALYWYRQSLGQGPEFLIYFQGTGAADDSGLPNDRFFAVRPEGSVSTLKIQRTERGDSAVYLCASSFRGGEQFFGPGTRLTVL.

The gene calls are TRBV10-3 and TRBJ2-7; tentative D call: TRBD1 (5 bases). V lost 3 bases and J lost 5, with 17 bases in between. The CDR3 totals 15 residues. CDR1 is ENHRY and CDR2 is SYGVKD in the germline V gene. The CDR3 spells CAISDRAALGHEQYF. CDR3 in DNA: TGTGCCATCAGTGACAGGGCGGCCTTGGGCCACGAGCAGTACTTC.

This chain connects TRBV6-1 to TRBJ2-1; possible D gene TRBD1, 6 bases. V was shortened by 8 bases and J by 10 bases, with 21 bases between the two germline ends. The length of the CDR3 is 14 residues. Germline CDR1 reads MNHNS; CDR2 reads SASEGT. The CDR3 coding sequence is TGTGCCAGCTGCAGGGGCCCCTCGATCGACGAGCAGTTCTTC. It specifies CASCRGPSIDEQFF.

About this clone itself: Other DNA sequences of this sample code for an identical CDR3. J is TRBJ2-3 and V is TRBV5-1, with D possibly matching TRBD1 (7 bases). In germline, CDR1 is SGHRS, CDR2 YFSETQ. Trimming shortened V by 4 bases and J by 3 bases, and 12 bases separated the two germline ends. This CDR3 contains 14 residues. The CDR3 coding sequence is TGCGCCAGCAGCCCGACAGGGAGGACAGATACGCAGTATTTT. Translation gives CASSPTGRTDTQYF.

Turning to this clone: The identical CDR3 is also encoded by other nucleotide sequences in the sample. The rearrangement uses TRBV7-9 and TRBJ1-2; D is perhaps TRBD1 (5 bases). This CDR3 has 14 residues. Germline-derived CDR1 and CDR2 are SEHNR and FQNEAQ (reference sequence). Trimming stripped 1 base from V and 7 bases from J, with 13 bases between. CDR3 residues: CASSLESGLGGYTF. For the CDR3, the DNA is TGTGCCAGCAGCTTAGAGTCAGGGCTCGGTGGCTACACCTTC.

The rearrangement joins TRBV11-2 to TRBJ2-5; 9 bases line up with TRBD2. The CDR3 runs to 15 residues. Germline-derived CDR1 and CDR2 are SGHAT and FQNNGV. Unmatched junction bases numbered 8, after V lost 4 bases and J lost 5 bases. CDR3 sequence reads: CASSSQAGGGETQYF. The CDR3 DNA sequence: TGTGCCAGCAGCTCCCAAGCGGGGGGAGGGGAGACCCAGTACTTC.

In nucleotides, the CDR3 is TGTGCCAGCAGCTATGACAGGGTTCGGGTTGCTGAAGCTTTCTTT. As protein: CASSYDRVRVAEAFF. The chain combines TRBV27 with TRBJ1-1, with TRBD1 matching 7 bases. The CDR3 runs 15 residues. With 6 bases clipped from V and 6 bases from J, the junction kept 13 bases outside the gene matches. The germline V gene encodes CDR1 MNHEY and CDR2 SMNVEV (reference sequence).

This clone has a single count. Other DNA sequences in this specimen translate into the identical CDR3. J is TRBJ1-1 and V is TRBV6-5; perhaps TRBD1 as D (6 bases). The V gene lost 6 bases and the J gene lost 3 bases, with 11 bases spanning the gap. The CDR3 is 13 residues long. Germline CDR1 and CDR2: MNHEY and SVGAGI. CDR3 DNA sequence: TGTGCCAGCAGCAGGGGAAGGGACACTGAAGCTTTCTTT. Residues: CASSRGRDTEAFF.

The genes are TRBV18 and TRBJ2-2; 10 nucleotides line up with TRBD2. The CDR3 length is 16 residues. CDR1 KGHSH and CDR2 LQKENI come from the germline V gene. Unmatched junction bases numbered 8, after V lost 4 bases and J lost 6 bases. In DNA form, the CDR3 reads TGTGCCAGCTCACTGCGGCCTAGCGGGAGCGCCGGGGAGCTGTTTTTT. It encodes CASSLRPSGSAGELFF.

About this clone itself: This specimen includes other DNA sequences encoding the same CDR3. The chain combines TRBV11-2 with TRBJ2-7; D may correspond to TRBD1 or TRBD2 (5 bases each). Per germline, CDR1 SGHAT and CDR2 FQNNGV. The CDR3 sequence is 12 residues long. Trimming left V 5 bases short and J 3 bases short, with 8 bases between. CDR3 amino acids: CASSRDRYEQYF. The CDR3 nucleotides read TGTGCCAGCAGCCGGGACCGCTACGAGCAGTACTTC.

This clone showed up just once. This sequence joins TRBV2 and TRBJ2-1, with 9 positions matching TRBD1. The junction had 11 bases not matched to a gene; V was cut back by 8 bases and J by 6 bases. This CDR3 has 15 amino acids. CDR1 SNHLY and CDR2 FYNNEI come from the germline V gene. CDR3 in amino acids: CASPLRTGEANEQFF. CDR3 in DNA: TGTGCCAGCCCCCTTAGGACAGGGGAGGCCAATGAGCAGTTCTTC.